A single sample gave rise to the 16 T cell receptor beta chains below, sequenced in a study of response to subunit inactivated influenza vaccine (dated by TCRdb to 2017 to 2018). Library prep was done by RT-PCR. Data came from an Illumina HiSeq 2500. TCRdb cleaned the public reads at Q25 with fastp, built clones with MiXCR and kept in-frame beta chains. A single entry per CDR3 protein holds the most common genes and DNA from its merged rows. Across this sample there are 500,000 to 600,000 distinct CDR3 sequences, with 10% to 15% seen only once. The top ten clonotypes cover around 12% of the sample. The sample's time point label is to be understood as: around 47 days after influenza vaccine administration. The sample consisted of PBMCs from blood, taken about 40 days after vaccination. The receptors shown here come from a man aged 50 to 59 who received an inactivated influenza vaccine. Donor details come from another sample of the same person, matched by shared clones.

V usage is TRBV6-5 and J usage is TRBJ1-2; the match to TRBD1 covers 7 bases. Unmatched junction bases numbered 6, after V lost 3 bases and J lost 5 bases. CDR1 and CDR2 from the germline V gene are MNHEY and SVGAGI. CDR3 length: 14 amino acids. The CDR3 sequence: CASSYDRDGYGYTF. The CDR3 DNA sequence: TGTGCCAGCAGTTATGACAGGGACGGATATGGCTACACCTTC.

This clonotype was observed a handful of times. The CDR3: CSVEALGGRGSGNTIYF. DNA of the CDR3: TGCAGCGTTGAAGCCCTGGGGGGCAGGGGTTCTGGAAACACCATATATTTT. The chain is built from TRBV29-1 and TRBJ1-3, with D possibly being TRBD1 (6 bases). Germline V gives CDR1 SQVTM, CDR2 ANQGSEA. Trimming removed 1 base from V and 1 base from J, with 17 bases in between. The CDR3 is 17 amino acids.

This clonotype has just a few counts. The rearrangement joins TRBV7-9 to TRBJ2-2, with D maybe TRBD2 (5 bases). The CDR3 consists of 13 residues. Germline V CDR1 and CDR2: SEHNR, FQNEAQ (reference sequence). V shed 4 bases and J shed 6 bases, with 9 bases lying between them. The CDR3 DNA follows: TGTGCCAGCAGCTCCGGGCGGGCCGGGGAGCTGTTTTTT. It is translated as CASSSGRAGELFF.

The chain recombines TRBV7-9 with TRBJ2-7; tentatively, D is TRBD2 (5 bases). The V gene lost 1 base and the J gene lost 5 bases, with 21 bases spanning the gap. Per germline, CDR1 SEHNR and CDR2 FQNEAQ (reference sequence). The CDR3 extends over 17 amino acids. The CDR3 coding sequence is TGTGCCAGCAGCTTAGTGGTACTCGGGGTGGAATCGAACGAGCAGTACTTC. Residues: CASSLVVLGVESNEQYF.

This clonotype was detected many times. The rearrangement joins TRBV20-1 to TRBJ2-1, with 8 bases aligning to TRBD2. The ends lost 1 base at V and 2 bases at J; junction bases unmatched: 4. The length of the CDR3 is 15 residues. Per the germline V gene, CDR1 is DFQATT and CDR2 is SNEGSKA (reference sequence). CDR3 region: CSARGAGLAYNEQFF. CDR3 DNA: TGCAGTGCTAGAGGAGCGGGACTAGCCTACAATGAGCAGTTCTTC.

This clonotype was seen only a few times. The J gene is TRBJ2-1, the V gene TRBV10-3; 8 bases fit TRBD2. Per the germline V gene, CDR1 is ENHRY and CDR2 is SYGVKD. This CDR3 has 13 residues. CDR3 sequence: CVVAAGGVNEQFF. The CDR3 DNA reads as TGTGTCGTCGCTGCGGGAGGAGTGAATGAGCAGTTCTTC.

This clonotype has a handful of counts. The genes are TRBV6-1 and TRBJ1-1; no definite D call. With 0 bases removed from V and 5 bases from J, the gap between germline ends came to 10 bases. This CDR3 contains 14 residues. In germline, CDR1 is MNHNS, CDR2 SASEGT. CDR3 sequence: CASSEAHGLTEAFF. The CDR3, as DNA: TGTGCCAGCAGTGAAGCCCACGGCCTAACTGAAGCTTTCTTT.

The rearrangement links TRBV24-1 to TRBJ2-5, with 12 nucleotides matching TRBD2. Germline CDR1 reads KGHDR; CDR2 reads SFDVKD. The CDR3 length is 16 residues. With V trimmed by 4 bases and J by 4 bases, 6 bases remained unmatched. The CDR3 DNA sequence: TGTGCCACCAGTGACCCGGGACTAGCGGGCCCAGAGACCCAGTACTTC. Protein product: CATSDPGLAGPETQYF.

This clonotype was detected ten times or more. The CDR3 loop is CSARTGSSGNTIYF. Written as DNA, the CDR3 is TGCAGCGCAAGGACCGGCTCCTCTGGAAACACCATATATTTT. The chain combines TRBV29-1 with TRBJ1-3; D ambiguous. V was clipped by 7 bases and J by 0 bases, with 13 bases between them. There are 14 residues in the CDR3. CDR1 is SQVTM, CDR2 ANQGSEA, per germline.

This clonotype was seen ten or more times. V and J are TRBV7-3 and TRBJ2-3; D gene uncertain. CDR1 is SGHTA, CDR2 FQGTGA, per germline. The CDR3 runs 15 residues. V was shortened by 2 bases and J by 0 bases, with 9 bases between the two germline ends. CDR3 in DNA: TGTGCCAGCAGCTTAGACGGATGGAGCACAGATACGCAGTATTTT. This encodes CASSLDGWSTDTQYF.

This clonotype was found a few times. CDR3 bases: TGTGCCAGCAGCTTCCTCGGGGCTAGCGGGGGACCCCCACCCTACGAGCAGTACTTC. This codes for CASSFLGASGGPPPYEQYF. V and J are TRBV7-8 and TRBJ2-7, with 10 bases that match TRBD2. CDR1 and CDR2 (germline): SGHVS, FQNEAQ. Germline trimming cut 3 bases from V and 2 bases from J; bases unmatched to any gene: 16. The CDR3 length is 19 residues. Looking up the rest from reference TRBV7-8 and TRBJ2-7 gives the full variable domain: GAGVSQSPRYKVAKRGQDVALRCDPISGHVSLFWYQQALGQGPEFLTYFQNEAQLDKSGLPSDRFFAERPEGSVSTLKIQRTQQEDSAVYLCASSFLGASGGPPPYEQYFGPGTRLTVT.

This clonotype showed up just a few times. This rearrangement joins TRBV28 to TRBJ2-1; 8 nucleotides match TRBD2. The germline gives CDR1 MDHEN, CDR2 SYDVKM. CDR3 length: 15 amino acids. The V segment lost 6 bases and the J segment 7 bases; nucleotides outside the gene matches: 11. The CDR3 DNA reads TGTGCCAGCAGCCCGGGACTAGTTACGGGGAATGAGCAGTTCTTC. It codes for CASSPGLVTGNEQFF.

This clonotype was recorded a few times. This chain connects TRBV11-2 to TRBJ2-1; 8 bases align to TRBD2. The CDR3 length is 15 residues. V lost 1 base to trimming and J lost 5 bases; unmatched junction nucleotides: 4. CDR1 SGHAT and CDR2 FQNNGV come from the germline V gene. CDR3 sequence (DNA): TGTGCCAGCAGCTTAGGACTAGCGAGAAACAATGAGCAGTTCTTC. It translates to CASSLGLARNNEQFF.

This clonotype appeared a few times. CDR3 region: CASSQDLGDTQYF. DNA for the CDR3: TGTGCCAGCAGCCAAGATCTGGGGGATACGCAGTATTTT. The chain is built from TRBV14 and TRBJ2-3; D is uncertain. CDR3 length equals 13 residues. The germline CDR1 and CDR2 sequences are SGHDN and FVKESK. V dropped 0 bases and J dropped 6 bases, with 7 bases sitting between them.

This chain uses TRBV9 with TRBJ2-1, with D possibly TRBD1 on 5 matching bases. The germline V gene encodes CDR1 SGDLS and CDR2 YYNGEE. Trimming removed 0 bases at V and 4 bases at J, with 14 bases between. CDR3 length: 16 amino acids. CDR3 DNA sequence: TGTGCCAGCAGCGTAGCTCACTCAGGGTCTTACAATGAGCAGTTCTTC. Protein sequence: CASSVAHSGSYNEQFF.

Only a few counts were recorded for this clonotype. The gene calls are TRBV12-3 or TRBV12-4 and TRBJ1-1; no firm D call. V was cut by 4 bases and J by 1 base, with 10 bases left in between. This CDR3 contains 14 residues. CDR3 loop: CASSWAEGNTEAFF. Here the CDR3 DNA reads TGTGCCAGCAGTTGGGCAGAGGGGAACACTGAAGCTTTCTTT.